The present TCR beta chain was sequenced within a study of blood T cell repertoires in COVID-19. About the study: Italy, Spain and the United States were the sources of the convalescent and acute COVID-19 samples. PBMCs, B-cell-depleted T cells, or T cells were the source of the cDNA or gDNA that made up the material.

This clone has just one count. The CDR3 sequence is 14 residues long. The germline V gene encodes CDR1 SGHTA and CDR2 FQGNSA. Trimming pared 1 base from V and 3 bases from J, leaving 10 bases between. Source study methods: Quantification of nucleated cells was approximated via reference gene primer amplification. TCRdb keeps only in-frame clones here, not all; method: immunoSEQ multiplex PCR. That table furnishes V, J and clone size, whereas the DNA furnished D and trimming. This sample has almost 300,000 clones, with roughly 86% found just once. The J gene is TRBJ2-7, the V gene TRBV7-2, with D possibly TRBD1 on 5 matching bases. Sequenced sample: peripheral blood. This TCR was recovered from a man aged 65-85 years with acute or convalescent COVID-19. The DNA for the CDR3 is TGTGCCAGCAGCTTAGGGCAGGGAATCTACGAGCAGTACTTC. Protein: CASSLGQGIYEQYF.